This is a list of T cell receptor beta chains from one sample in a study of tumor-infiltrating lymphocytes in oesophageal squamous cell carcinoma. TCRdb used MiXCR to reprocess the PCR reads, holding one entry per CDR3 protein. The sample lists about 10,000 distinct CDR3 sequences, around 63% occurring once. What was sequenced was esophageal tumor tissue. The receptor set was obtained from a male donor with esophageal squamous cell carcinoma. Each CDR3 is given with its conserved first and last residue. D genes are given only for firm matches. Size tells how often a clone was seen (once, few, many) or the class of an expanded clone, and some rows leave it out.

CASTFYRAREQYF	TGTGCCAGCACCTTCTATCGGGCAAGGGAGCAGTACTTC	few	TRBV7-2	TRBJ2-7	-
CASSLVQDSQETQYF	TGTGCCAGCAGCTTAGTTCAGGACAGCCAAGAGACCCAGTACTTC	-	TRBV7-6	TRBJ2-5	-
CASSLGVAKETQYF	TGTGCCAGCAGCTTAGGTGTAGCAAAAGAGACCCAGTACTTC	-	TRBV11-1	TRBJ2-5	-
CASSPQAGGRQETQYF	TGTGCCAGCAGCCCCCAAGCGGGGGGGCGACAGGAGACCCAGTACTTC	-	TRBV7-2	TRBJ2-5	TRBD2
CASSFKQGNYGYTF	TGTGCCAGCAGCTTCAAACAGGGGAACTATGGCTACACCTTC	few	TRBV7-8	TRBJ1-2	TRBD1
CASSLALGPPYEQYF	TGTGCCAGCAGCTTGGCATTGGGCCCTCCCTACGAGCAGTACTTC	-	TRBV7-2	TRBJ2-7	-
CASSSEWETQYF	TGTGCCAGCAGCTCCGAATGGGAGACCCAGTACTTC	-	TRBV7-4	TRBJ2-5	-
CASSFGTSSYNEQFF	TGTGCCAGCAGCTTCGGGACTAGCTCCTACAATGAGCAGTTCTTC	-	TRBV5-8	TRBJ2-1	TRBD2
CSARDKGATGELFF	TGCAGTGCTAGAGATAAGGGGGCCACCGGGGAGCTGTTTTTT	-	TRBV20-1	TRBJ2-2	TRBD1
CASKAGFHGAASYEQYF	TGTGCCAGCAAGGCAGGGTTCCACGGAGCGGCCTCCTACGAGCAGTACTTC	medium-sized	TRBV6-1	TRBJ2-7	-
CASSPGTGVTGELYF	TGTGCCAGCAGCCCCGGGACAGGGGTCACCGGGGAGCTGTACTTC	many	TRBV7-9	TRBJ2-4	TRBD1
CASSLISQETQYF	TGTGCCAGCAGCTTGATTAGTCAAGAGACCCAGTACTTC	few	TRBV7-3	TRBJ2-5	-